The clone carrying this T cell receptor beta chain was counted between two and nine times. Its matching antigen is unknown. TCRdb reprocessed the 5' RACE reads via MiXCR and lists one record per CDR3 protein. The table lists about 720,000 distinct CDR3 sequences, roughly 8% of them singletons. This sample is drawn from a study of identical twins. General study findings and limits: Excess sharing by twins proved weaker in beta out-of-frame sequences.

Trimming cost V 0 bases and J 6 bases; bases outside gene matches: 5. Per germline, CDR1 SGHTA and CDR2 FQGNSA. The CDR3 runs to 15 residues. Separately, the same data were catalogued under a study of yellow fever vaccine responses in identical twins.

The receptor's source is a woman between 18 and 29 years old in good health. The rearrangement joins TRBV7-2 to TRBJ2-5; the match to TRBD1 covers 9 bases. The source material was PBMCs. Here the CDR3 reads CASSLAGDRVKTQYF. The CDR3 nucleotides read TGTGCCAGCAGCTTAGCGGGGGACAGGGTAAAGACCCAGTACTTC.